This TCR beta chain was documented in a study of blood T cell repertoires in COVID-19. About the research overall: COVID-19 samples, acute and convalescent, were from the United States, Italy and Spain. The analysed material was cDNA or gDNA that came from T cells, B-cell-depleted T cells, or PBMCs.

This clone was found a few times. Original data processing: From reference gene primer amplification, estimates of nucleated cell counts were derived. TCRdb's table, derived via immunoSEQ multiplex PCR, lists solely in-frame clones and lacks some. V and J calls and clone size are given by that table; D and trimming were obtained from the DNA. The sample lists some 81,000 clones, about nine tenths occurring once. The ends lost 0 bases at V and 4 bases at J; junction bases unmatched: 2. The CDR3 length is 15 residues. Germline V gene data show CDR1 as MGHRA and CDR2 as YSYEKL. The receptor was derived from a woman aged 50 to 60 in a cohort sampled during active COVID-19. This chain links TRBV4-1 with TRBJ2-1; 8 bases are a match to TRBD2. The sample taken for sequencing was peripheral blood. The CDR3 is CASSQDSSGYNEQFF. CDR3 nucleotides: TGCGCCAGCAGCCAAGATTCTAGCGGGTACAATGAGCAGTTCTTC.